These 15 T cell receptor beta chains came from one sample sequenced in a study of blood T cell repertoires in COVID-19. The method was immunoSEQ multiplex PCR; TCRdb's version includes in-frame clones alone and lacks a portion of them. The repertoire holds around 180,000 clones, 75% to 85% seen once, with more than 1.5% in the top ten. The source material was peripheral blood. These TCRs come from a human donor in a cohort sampled during active COVID-19.

V and J are TRBV6-5 and TRBJ1-2; TRBD1 matches 8 bases. The CDR3 consists of 15 residues. Trimming cost V 0 bases and J 4 bases; bases outside gene matches: 4. Per germline, CDR1 MNHEY and CDR2 SVGAGI. This chain's CDR3 is CASSYSHRGVYGYTF. Here the CDR3 DNA reads TGTGCCAGCAGTTACTCGCACAGGGGGGTCTATGGCTACACCTTC.

This clone came up once. This chain joins TRBV9 and TRBJ2-7, with TRBD2 matching 14 bases. Germline assignment: CDR1 SGDLS and CDR2 YYNGEE. J lost 7 bases, V lost 4 bases, and 7 bases had no gene match. This CDR3 contains 15 residues. In DNA, the CDR3 is TGTGCCAGCAGCCCAGGACTAGCGGGGGGTTGGGAGCAGTACTTC. Its translation: CASSPGLAGGWEQYF.

This clone has just a few counts. The CDR3 DNA reads as TGCGCCAGCATCGCACAGGGAGACACTGAAGCTTTCTTT. It specifies CASIAQGDTEAFF. The V and J genes are TRBV5-1 and TRBJ1-1; perhaps TRBD1 as D (6 bases). V gave up 6 bases and J gave up 3 bases, with 12 bases separating them. Per germline, CDR1 SGHRS and CDR2 YFSETQ. This CDR3 has 13 residues.

This sequence joins TRBV3-1 (or the pseudogene TRBV3-2) and TRBJ1-1; 8 positions agree with TRBD1. The germline gives CDR1 LGHDT, CDR2 YNNKEL (reference sequence). Trimming removed 4 bases from V and 4 bases from J; junction bases left unmatched: 5. CDR3 length: 14 amino acids. The CDR3 region is CASSPTGVGTEAFF. As DNA, the CDR3 is TGTGCCAGCAGCCCGACAGGGGTGGGCACTGAAGCTTTCTTT.

The chain combines TRBV27 with TRBJ2-3, with 8 bases aligning to TRBD2. This CDR3 has 15 amino acids. J gave up 0 bases and V 7 bases, and 6 bases lay outside the gene matches. Germline V gene data show CDR1 as MNHEY and CDR2 as SMNVEV (reference sequence). The CDR3 DNA sequence: TGTGCCAGCACCCAAACTAGCGGCAGCACAGATACGCAGTATTTT. It is translated as CASTQTSGSTDTQYF.

V gene TRBV7-8 combines with J gene TRBJ1-1, with TRBD1 identical over 9 bases. V lost 4 bases to trimming and J lost 11 bases; unmatched junction nucleotides: 5. This CDR3 region has 12 residues. The germline V gene encodes CDR1 SGHVS and CDR2 FQNEAQ. The CDR3 sequence is CASSWDRDGAFF. In DNA, the CDR3 is TGTGCCAGCAGCTGGGACAGGGACGGGGCTTTCTTT.

The chain recombines TRBV19 with TRBJ2-7, with TRBD1 matching 8 bases. Trimming took 5 bases from V and 0 from J; bases not matched to a gene: 9. CDR1 is LNHDA and CDR2 is SQIVND in the germline V gene (reference sequence). This CDR3 is 16 amino acids long. The CDR3 reads CASSYGQGPLSYEQYF. The CDR3 nucleotides are TGTGCCAGTAGTTATGGACAGGGCCCTCTCTCCTACGAGCAGTACTTC.

J is TRBJ2-1 and V is TRBV7-2, with a possible D match to TRBD2 (5 bases). The V gene lost 5 bases and the J gene lost 13 bases, with 15 bases spanning the gap. This CDR3 spans 12 amino acids. Germline V CDR1 and CDR2: SGHTA, FQGNSA. The CDR3 DNA follows: TGTGCCAGCAGCGCTCAGGAGGCTAGACAGTTCTTC. This codes for CASSAQEARQFF.

The chain is built from TRBV29-1 and TRBJ2-1; 10 bases agree with TRBD2. Germline V gene lookup returns CDR1 SQVTM and CDR2 ANQGSEA. Trimming at V came to 7 bases and at J to 9 bases, leaving 21 bases not matched to a gene. The CDR3 is made up of 17 amino acids. CDR3 nucleotides: TGCAGCGGGACGAACCCCTCTAGCGGGGGAAGGTTGGGTGAGCAGTTCTTC. Its translation is CSGTNPSSGGRLGEQFF.

The V and J genes are TRBV5-1 and TRBJ2-7; 7 nucleotides line up with TRBD1. Germline assignment: CDR1 SGHRS and CDR2 YFSETQ. The trim removed 4 bases at V and 2 bases at J, leaving 6 bases unmatched. The CDR3 runs 14 residues. CDR3 coding DNA: TGCGCCAGCAGCCTGGGACAGTCCCCCTACGAGCAGTACTTC. This sequence encodes CASSLGQSPYEQYF.

The CDR3 is CASSLEPDSSAFF. Here the CDR3 DNA reads TGTGCCAGCAGCTTAGAGCCGGACTCCTCGGCGTTCTTC. This chain joins TRBV7-2 and TRBJ2-1, with a weak D call TRBD2 (5 bases). Germline assignment: CDR1 SGHTA and CDR2 FQGNSA. The germline V and J ends were trimmed by 1 base and 15 bases, with 16 bases remaining between them. The CDR3 consists of 13 residues.

The V call is TRBV6-5, the J call TRBJ2-5, with 7 nucleotides matching TRBD2. CDR1 MNHEY and CDR2 SVGAGI come from the germline V gene. The CDR3 runs 14 residues. The ends lost 2 bases at V and 5 bases at J; junction bases unmatched: 5. CDR3 DNA sequence: TGTGCCAGCAGTTACCGAGCGGGGCCGGAGACCCAGTACTTC. Translated, it gives CASSYRAGPETQYF.

This clone was detected only a few times. V and J are TRBV9 and TRBJ2-6; 9 bases align to TRBD1. CDR3 length: 18 amino acids. V lost 0 bases and J lost 3; bases outside the gene matches: 7. The germline gives CDR1 SGDLS, CDR2 YYNGEE. CDR3 protein: CASSVALGQGYGANVLTF. CDR3 in DNA: TGTGCCAGCAGCGTAGCTTTGGGACAGGGTTATGGGGCCAACGTCCTGACTTTC.

V usage is TRBV18 and J usage is TRBJ1-1, with D possibly TRBD1 on 5 matching bases. CDR3 length equals 16 residues. From germline, CDR1 is KGHSH and CDR2 LQKENI. V was pared by 2 bases and J by 2 bases, with 15 bases between. CDR3 sequence (DNA): TGTGCCAGCTCACCAGGCAGGGTTTCTCGTAACACTGAAGCTTTCTTT. This encodes CASSPGRVSRNTEAFF.

CDR3 nucleotide sequence: TGTGCCAGCAGTCGCTATCCCTACGAGCAGTACTTC. It encodes CASSRYPYEQYF. The chain couples TRBV6-2 or TRBV6-3 to TRBJ2-7; D is uncertain. The germline gives CDR1 MNHEY, CDR2 SVGEGT. Trimming cost V 5 bases and J 2 bases, with 7 bases left between them. The CDR3 extends over 12 amino acids.